These T cell receptor beta chains were read from a single sample in a study of blood T cell repertoires in COVID-19. Here immunoSEQ multiplex PCR was the method, and the copy in TCRdb shows in-frame clones only, minus some. The sample has 390,000 or so clones, under 85% seen once. The sequenced sample was PBMCs or T cells enriched from blood (not recorded which). These TCRs come from a woman aged 50 to 60 who had recovered from COVID-19. Each CDR3 is given with its conserved first and last residue. D genes are given only for firm matches. Clone size is shown for a subset of rows, as once, few, many or a class of expanded clone.

clone size	D gene	V gene	J gene	CDR3 protein	CDR3 DNA
NA	NA	TRBV7-8	TRBJ1-1	CASTRTLDTEAFF	TGTGCCAGCACCCGGACATTAGACACTGAAGCTTTCTTT
NA	NA	TRBV5-8	TRBJ1-2	CASSPGEGVGGYTF	TGTGCCAGCAGCCCGGGGGAAGGGGTTGGCGGCTACACCTTC
NA	TRBD1	TRBV3-1/TRBV3-2	TRBJ1-1	CASSQAGQGAITEAFF	TGTGCCAGCAGCCAAGCGGGACAGGGGGCAATCACTGAAGCTTTCTTT
NA	TRBD2	TRBV3-1/TRBV3-2	TRBJ2-1	CASSPPGGLYNEQFF	TGTGCCAGCAGCCCTCCGGGGGGGCTCTACAATGAGCAGTTCTTC
NA	TRBD2	TRBV9	TRBJ2-1	CASSVAPSGGAIEQFF	TGTGCCAGCAGCGTAGCTCCTAGCGGGGGGGCTATCGAGCAGTTCTTC
NA	NA	TRBV27	TRBJ2-1	CASSFSPFPVDEQFF	TGTGCCAGCAGTTTCTCCCCTTTCCCCGTCGATGAGCAGTTCTTC
few	NA	TRBV7-3	TRBJ2-4	CASSPLGAGQDPAKNIQYF	TGTGCCAGCAGCCCCTTAGGAGCGGGCCAGGACCCAGCCAAAAACATTCAGTACTTC
NA	NA	TRBV24-1	TRBJ2-2	CATSERGSHTGELFF	TGTGCCACCAGTGAGAGAGGGTCGCACACCGGGGAGCTGTTTTTT
NA	NA	TRBV19	TRBJ1-1	CASRPRDTEAFF	TGTGCCAGTAGACCCAGGGACACTGAAGCTTTCTTT
NA	NA	TRBV28	TRBJ1-4	CASSAQGFANEKLFF	TGTGCCAGCAGTGCCCAGGGTTTTGCTAATGAAAAACTGTTTTTT
NA	NA	TRBV5-6	TRBJ1-1	CASSWAGIPEAFF	TGTGCCAGCAGCTGGGCAGGGATCCCTGAAGCTTTCTTT